The T cell receptor beta chain under discussion was sequenced for a study of cytomegalovirus exposure and HLA in healthy donors. This clone was counted between two and nine times. The V and J ends lost 7 bases and 4 bases respectively, with 19 bases between them. The length of the CDR3 is 15 residues. Germline CDR1 and CDR2: SNHLY and FYNNEI. The PCR was carried out with 60 Vbeta primers and 13 Jbeta primers. Sequenced by immunoSEQ multiplex PCR; TCRdb stores in-frame clones only, minus some. This table holds some 170,000 clones, approximately 80% found once. The chain carries TRBV2 and TRBJ2-5; TRBD2 might be the D (6 bases). Sequences were obtained from PBMCs. This receptor was identified in a young woman in good health and CMV-seropositive. The CDR3 loop reads CASKNRDSSIETQYF. Written as DNA, the CDR3 is TGTGCCAGCAAGAACCGGGACTCAAGTATAGAGACCCAGTACTTC.